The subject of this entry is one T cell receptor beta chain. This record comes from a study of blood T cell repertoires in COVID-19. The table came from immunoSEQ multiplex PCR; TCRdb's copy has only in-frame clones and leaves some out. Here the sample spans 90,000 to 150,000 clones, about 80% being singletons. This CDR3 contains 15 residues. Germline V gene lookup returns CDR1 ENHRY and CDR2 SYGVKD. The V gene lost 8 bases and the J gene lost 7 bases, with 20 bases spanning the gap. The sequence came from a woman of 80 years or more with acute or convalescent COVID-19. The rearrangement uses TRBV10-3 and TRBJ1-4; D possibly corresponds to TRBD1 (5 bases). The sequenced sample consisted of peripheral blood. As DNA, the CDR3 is TGTGCCATCGGTAATAGGCAGGGTCAGGGTGAAAAACTGTTTTTT. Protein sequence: CAIGNRQGQGEKLFF.